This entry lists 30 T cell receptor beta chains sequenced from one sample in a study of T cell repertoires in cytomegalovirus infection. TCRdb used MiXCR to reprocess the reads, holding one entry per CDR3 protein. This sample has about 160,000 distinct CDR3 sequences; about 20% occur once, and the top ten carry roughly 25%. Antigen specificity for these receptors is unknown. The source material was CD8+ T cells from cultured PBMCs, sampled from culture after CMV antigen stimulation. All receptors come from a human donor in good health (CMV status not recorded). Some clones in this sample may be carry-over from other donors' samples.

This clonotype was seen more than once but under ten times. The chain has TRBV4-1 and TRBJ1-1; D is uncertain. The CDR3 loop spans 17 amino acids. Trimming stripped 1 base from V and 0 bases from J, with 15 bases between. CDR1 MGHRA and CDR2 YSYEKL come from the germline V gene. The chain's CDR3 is CASSQVDRLDVNTEAFF. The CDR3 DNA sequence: TGCGCCAGCAGCCAAGTCGACCGGCTAGATGTGAACACTGAAGCTTTCTTT.

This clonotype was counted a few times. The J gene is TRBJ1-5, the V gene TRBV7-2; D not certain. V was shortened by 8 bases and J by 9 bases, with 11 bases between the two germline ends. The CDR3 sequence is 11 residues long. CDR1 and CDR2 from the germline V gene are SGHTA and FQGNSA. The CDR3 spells CASGLHSPQHF. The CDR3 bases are TGTGCCAGCGGACTCCATTCGCCCCAGCATTTT.

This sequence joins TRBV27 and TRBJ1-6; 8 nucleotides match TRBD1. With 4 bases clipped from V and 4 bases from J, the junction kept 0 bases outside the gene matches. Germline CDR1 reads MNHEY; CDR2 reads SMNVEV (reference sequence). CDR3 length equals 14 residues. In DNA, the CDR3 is TGTGCCAGCAGTTACAGGGGGTATAATTCACCCCTCCACTTT. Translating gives CASSYRGYNSPLHF.

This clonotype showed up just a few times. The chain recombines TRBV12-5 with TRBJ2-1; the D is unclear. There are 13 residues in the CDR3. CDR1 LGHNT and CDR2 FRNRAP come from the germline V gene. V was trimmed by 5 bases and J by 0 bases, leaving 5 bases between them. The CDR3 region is CASGPSSYNEQFF. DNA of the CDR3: TGTGCTAGTGGTCCAAGCTCCTACAATGAGCAGTTCTTC.

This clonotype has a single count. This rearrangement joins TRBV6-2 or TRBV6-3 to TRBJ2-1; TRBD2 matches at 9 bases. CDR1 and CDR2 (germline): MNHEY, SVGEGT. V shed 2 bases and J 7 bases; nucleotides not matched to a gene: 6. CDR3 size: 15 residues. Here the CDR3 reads CASSYGGGARNEQFF. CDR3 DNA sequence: TGTGCCAGCAGTTACGGCGGGGGGGCCAGGAATGAGCAGTTCTTC.

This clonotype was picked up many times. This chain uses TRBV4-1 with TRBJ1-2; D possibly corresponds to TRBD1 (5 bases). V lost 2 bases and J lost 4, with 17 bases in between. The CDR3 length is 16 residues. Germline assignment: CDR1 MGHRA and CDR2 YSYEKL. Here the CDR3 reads CASSQRDGRIFYGYTF. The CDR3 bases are TGCGCCAGCAGCCAAAGGGACGGCCGGATTTTCTATGGCTACACCTTC.

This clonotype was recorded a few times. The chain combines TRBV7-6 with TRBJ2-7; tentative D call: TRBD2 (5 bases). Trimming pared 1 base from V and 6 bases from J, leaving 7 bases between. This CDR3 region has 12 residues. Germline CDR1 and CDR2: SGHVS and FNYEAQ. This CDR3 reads CASSLGGSEQYF. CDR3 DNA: TGTGCCAGCAGCTTAGGAGGGTCCGAGCAGTACTTC.

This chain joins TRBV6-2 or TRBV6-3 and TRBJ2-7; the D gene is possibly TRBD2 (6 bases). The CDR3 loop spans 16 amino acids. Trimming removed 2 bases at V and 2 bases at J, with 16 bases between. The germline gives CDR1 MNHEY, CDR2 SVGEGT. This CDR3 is CASSYGGTILTYEQYF. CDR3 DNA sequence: TGTGCCAGCAGTTACGGGGGGACCATACTAACCTACGAGCAGTACTTC.

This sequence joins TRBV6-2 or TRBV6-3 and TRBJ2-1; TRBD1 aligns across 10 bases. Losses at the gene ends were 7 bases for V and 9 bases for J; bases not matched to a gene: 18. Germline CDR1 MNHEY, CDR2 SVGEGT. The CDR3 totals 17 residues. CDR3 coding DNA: TGTGCCAGCACCCCTGGGACAGGGGTCCGATTGATGGGTGAGCAGTTCTTC. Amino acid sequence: CASTPGTGVRLMGEQFF.

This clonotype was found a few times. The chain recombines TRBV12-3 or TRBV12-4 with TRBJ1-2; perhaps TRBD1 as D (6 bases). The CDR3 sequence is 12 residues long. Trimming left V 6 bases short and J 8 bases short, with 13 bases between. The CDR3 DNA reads TGTGCCAGCAGCGGGCCAGGGGAAGGCTACACCTTC. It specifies CASSGPGEGYTF.

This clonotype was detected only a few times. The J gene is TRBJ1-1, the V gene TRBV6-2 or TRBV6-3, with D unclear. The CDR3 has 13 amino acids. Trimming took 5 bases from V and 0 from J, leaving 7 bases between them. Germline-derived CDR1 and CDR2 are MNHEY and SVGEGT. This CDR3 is CASSLFLNTEAFF. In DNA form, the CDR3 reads TGTGCCAGCAGTCTGTTCTTGAACACTGAAGCTTTCTTT.

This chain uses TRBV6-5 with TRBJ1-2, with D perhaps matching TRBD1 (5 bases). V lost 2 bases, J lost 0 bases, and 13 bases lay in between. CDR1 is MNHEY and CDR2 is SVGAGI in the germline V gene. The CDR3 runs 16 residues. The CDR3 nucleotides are TGTGCCAGCAGTTACGGGACCGCAGAAGCTAACTATGGCTACACCTTC. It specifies CASSYGTAEANYGYTF.

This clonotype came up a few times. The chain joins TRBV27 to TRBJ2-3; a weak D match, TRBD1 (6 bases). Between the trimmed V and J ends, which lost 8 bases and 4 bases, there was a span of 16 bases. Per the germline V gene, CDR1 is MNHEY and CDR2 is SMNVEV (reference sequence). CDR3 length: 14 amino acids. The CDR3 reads CASLRGTVPDTQYF. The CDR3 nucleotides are TGTGCCAGCCTGAGGGGGACCGTACCAGATACGCAGTATTTT.

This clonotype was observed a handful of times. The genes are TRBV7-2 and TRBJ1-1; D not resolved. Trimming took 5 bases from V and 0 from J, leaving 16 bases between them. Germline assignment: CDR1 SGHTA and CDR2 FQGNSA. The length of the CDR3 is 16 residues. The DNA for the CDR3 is TGTGCCAGCAGCCCTGGAGTAATGGATATGAACACTGAAGCTTTCTTT. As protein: CASSPGVMDMNTEAFF. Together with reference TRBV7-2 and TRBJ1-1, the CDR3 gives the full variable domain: GAGVSQSPSNKVTEKGKDVELRCDPISGHTALYWYRQSLGQGLEFLIYFQGNSAPDKSGLPSDRFSAERTGGSVSTLTIQRTQQEDSAVYLCASSPGVMDMNTEAFFGQGTRLTVV.

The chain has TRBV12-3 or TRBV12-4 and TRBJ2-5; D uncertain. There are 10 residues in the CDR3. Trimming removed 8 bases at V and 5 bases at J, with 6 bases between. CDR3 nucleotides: TGTGCCAGCGGATCGGAGACCCAGTACTTC. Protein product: CASGSETQYF.

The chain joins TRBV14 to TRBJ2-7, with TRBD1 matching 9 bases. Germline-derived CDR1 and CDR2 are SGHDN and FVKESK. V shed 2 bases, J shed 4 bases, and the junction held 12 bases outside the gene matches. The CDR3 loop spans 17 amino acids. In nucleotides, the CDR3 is TGTGCCAGCAGCCAACTAAAAGGGGGACAGGGCCGATACGAGCAGTACTTC. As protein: CASSQLKGGQGRYEQYF.

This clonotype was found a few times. In DNA, the CDR3 is TGTGCCAGCAGCTTAGACAGGGGGACCACTGAAGCTTTCTTT. Translation gives CASSLDRGTTEAFF. J is TRBJ1-1 and V is TRBV7-9, with TRBD1 matching 8 bases. Trimming at V came to 1 base and at J to 4 bases, leaving 2 bases not matched to a gene. The germline V gene encodes CDR1 SEHNR and CDR2 FQNEAQ (reference sequence). CDR3 size: 14 residues.

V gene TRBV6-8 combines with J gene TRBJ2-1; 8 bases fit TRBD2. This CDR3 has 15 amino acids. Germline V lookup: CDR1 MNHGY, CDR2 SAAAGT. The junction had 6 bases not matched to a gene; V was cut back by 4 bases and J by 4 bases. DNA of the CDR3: TGTGCCAGCAGTTGGAAGGGACTAGTGTACAATGAGCAGTTCTTC. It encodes CASSWKGLVYNEQFF.

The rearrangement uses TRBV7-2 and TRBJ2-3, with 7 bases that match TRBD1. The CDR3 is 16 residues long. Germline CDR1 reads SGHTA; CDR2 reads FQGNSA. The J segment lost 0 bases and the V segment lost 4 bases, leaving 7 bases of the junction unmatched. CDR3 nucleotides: TGTGCCAGCAGCTATGGACAGGAGGCGAGCACAGATACGCAGTATTTT. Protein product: CASSYGQEASTDTQYF.

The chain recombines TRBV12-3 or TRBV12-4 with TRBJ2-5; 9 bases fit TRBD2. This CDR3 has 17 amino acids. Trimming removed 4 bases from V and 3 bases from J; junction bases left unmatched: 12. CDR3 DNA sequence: TGTGCCAGCAGTTGGACCGTAGCGGGGGATGAGGAAGAGACCCAGTACTTC. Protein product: CASSWTVAGDEEETQYF.

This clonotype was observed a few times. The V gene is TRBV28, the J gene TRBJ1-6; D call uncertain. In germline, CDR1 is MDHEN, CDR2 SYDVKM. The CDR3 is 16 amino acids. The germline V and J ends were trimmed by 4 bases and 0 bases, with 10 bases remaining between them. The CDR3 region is CASSSIKSSYNSPLHF. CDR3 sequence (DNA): TGTGCCAGCAGTTCAATCAAGAGCTCCTATAATTCACCCCTCCACTTT. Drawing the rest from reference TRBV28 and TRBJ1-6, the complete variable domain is DVKVTQSSRYLVKRTGEKVFLECVQDMDHENMFWYRQDPGLGLRLIYFSYDVKMKEKGDIPEGYSVSREKKERFSLILESASTNQTSMYLCASSSIKSSYNSPLHFGNGTRLTVT.

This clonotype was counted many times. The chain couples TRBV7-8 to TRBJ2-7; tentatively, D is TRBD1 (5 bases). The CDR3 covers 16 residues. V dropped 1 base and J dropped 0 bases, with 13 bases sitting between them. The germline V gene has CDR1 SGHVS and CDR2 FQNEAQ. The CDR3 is CASSLVQADSSYEQYF. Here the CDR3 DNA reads TGTGCCAGCAGCTTAGTACAGGCCGATAGCTCCTACGAGCAGTACTTC.

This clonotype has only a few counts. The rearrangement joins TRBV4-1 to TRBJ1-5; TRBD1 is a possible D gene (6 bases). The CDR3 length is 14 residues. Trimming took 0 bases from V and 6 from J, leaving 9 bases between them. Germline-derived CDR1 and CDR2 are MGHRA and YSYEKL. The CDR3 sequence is CASSQDGGPQPQHF. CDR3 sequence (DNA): TGCGCCAGCAGCCAAGATGGGGGCCCTCAGCCCCAGCATTTT.

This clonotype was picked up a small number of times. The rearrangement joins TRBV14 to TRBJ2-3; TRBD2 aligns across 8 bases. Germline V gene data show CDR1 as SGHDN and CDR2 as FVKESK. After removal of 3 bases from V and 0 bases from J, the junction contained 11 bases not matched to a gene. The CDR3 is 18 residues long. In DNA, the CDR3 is TGTGCCAGCAGCCAGGGTATAACGAGACTAGCGAGCACAGATACGCAGTATTTT. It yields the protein CASSQGITRLASTDTQYF.

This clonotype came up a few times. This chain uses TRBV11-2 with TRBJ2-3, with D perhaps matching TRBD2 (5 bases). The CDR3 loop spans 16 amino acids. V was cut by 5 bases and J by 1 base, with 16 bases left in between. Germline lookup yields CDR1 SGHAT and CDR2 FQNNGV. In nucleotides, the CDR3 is TGTGCCAGCAGCCCAACCGGGGTCAAACGCACAGATACGCAGTATTTT. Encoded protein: CASSPTGVKRTDTQYF. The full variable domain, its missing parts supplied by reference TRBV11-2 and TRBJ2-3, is EAGVAQSPRYKIIEKRQSVAFWCNPISGHATLYWYQQILGQGPKLLIQFQNNGVVDDSQLPKDRFSAERLKGVDSTLKIQPAKLEDSAVYLCASSPTGVKRTDTQYFGPGTRLTVL.

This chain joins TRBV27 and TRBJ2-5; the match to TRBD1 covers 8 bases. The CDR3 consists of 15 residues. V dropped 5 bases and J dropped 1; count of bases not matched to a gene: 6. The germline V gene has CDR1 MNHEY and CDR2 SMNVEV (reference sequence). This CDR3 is CASSPRTGFQETQYF. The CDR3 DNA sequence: TGTGCCAGCAGTCCGAGGACAGGGTTCCAAGAGACCCAGTACTTC.

CDR3 coding DNA: TGTGCCAGCAGCTTAGCGGGGGGCTTCGATCATGGCTACACCTTC. Translation gives CASSLAGGFDHGYTF. The V gene is TRBV7-9, the J gene TRBJ1-2, with D possibly being TRBD1 (6 bases). Germline V gene lookup returns CDR1 SEHNR and CDR2 FQNEAQ (reference sequence). The V and J ends lost 0 bases and 6 bases respectively, with 14 bases between them. The CDR3 consists of 15 residues.

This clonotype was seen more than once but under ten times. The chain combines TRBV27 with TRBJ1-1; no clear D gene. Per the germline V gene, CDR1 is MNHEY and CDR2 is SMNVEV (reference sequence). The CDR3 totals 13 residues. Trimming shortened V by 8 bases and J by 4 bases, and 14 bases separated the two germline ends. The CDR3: CASQVGPSTEAFF. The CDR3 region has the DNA TGTGCCAGCCAAGTAGGGCCGAGCACTGAAGCTTTCTTT.

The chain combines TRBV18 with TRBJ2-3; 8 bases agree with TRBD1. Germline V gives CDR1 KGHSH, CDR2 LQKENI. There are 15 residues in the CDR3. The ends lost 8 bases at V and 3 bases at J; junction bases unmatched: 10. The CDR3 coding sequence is TGTGCCAGCGACCGACAGGGGACCGCAACAGATACGCAGTATTTT. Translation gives CASDRQGTATDTQYF.

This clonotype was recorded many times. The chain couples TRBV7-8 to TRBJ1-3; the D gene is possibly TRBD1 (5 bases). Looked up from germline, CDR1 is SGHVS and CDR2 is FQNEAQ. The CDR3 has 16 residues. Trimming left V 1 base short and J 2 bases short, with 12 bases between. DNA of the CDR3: TGTGCCAGCAGCTTAGACCCGGGGGGTACTGGAAACACCATATATTTT. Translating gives CASSLDPGGTGNTIYF.